Sequencing of this TCR beta chain was carried out in a study of blood T cell repertoires in COVID-19. In the study overall: COVID-19 samples collected from the United States, Italy and Spain covered acute and convalescent phases. From T cells, B-cell-depleted T cells, or PBMCs came the material, which was cDNA or gDNA.

Assay used: immunoSEQ multiplex PCR; TCRdb lists only in-frame clones, some missing. The sample lists some 90,000 clones, 82% seen once, with roughly 10% in the top ten. CDR1 SGHDT and CDR2 YYEEEE come from the germline V gene. Trimming stripped 9 bases from V and 6 bases from J, with 7 bases between. The CDR3 extends over 9 amino acids. Sequencing input: peripheral blood. The sequence was collected from a man in his 70s with active or convalescent COVID-19. V usage is TRBV5-6 and J usage is TRBJ2-7; D unresolved. The CDR3 coding sequence is TGTGCCATCCGTTGCGAGCAGTACTTC. This encodes CAIRCEQYF.